The sequence of this T cell receptor (beta chain) was determined in a study of T cell responses to AZD1222 COVID-19 vaccine (dated by TCRdb to the early 2020s). Study-wide context: AZD1222 recipients whose second dose came at about 4 weeks and those whose second dose came at about 12 weeks were combined into one group, since spike-specific TCR depth and breadth did not differ between the two schedules. A total of 230 to 250 trial participants underwent TCR sequencing, of whom about 210 received two doses of AZD1222 and about 25 received two doses of the MenACWY control vaccine. Trial participants were enrolled by age into 18-55, 56-69 and 70-plus year subgroups, with roughly 160, 29 and 62 TCR-sequenced participants respectively.

The research as a whole found: After two AZD1222 doses, spike-specific TCR breadth and depth were significantly higher than at day 0 and than in MenACWY recipients. Most participants were white British and females outnumbered males, and the authors suggested that clonal diversity may have been underestimated. No day 14 peak-response samples were available, so repertoires were characterized only after the peak T cell response. Reportedly, close to half of the unique spike-specific TCRs recognized epitopes lying outside the regions that are mutated in the B.1.351 and B.1.1.7 variants. The vaccine-associated CD4 TCRs covered the entire spike protein, and the dominant responses fell in regions 160-218 and 743-854. The 56-69-year group was small, and its depth increase did not reach significance, likely because of low power. Conclusions about previously exposed vaccinees were limited because only six AZD1222 recipients were SARS-CoV-2 seropositive at baseline.

The CDR3 holds 16 amino acids from the cysteine to the phenylalanine. Of the read, only the CDR3 DNA is kept; its 48 bases are in frame from base 1. The germline V gene supplies CDR1 SGHDN and CDR2 FVKESK. V is reduced by 0 bases and J by 4 bases, leaving a spacing of 16 bases between them. What the time point label conveys for this sample: baseline before first vaccination. The vaccinee samples were drawn from two UK trials, COV001 and COV002, one of which was a single-blind randomized controlled phase 2/3 trial testing AZD1222 (ChAdOx1 nCoV-19) in healthy adults. For TCRbeta chain sequencing, PBMC samples were collected from trial participants at day 0 and at day 28 after the second dose. In the case of this clone: What this receptor recognizes is not known. Base-call qualities are not available, and no considerably larger clone is one nucleotide away.

The CDR3 regions of human TCRbeta chains were analyzed by immunosequencing. The authors processed their data as follows. TCRs in the repertoires were matched against a reference library of SARS-CoV-2-specific TCRs that had been generated with the MIRA antigen-specificity platform. Breadth was defined as the fraction of unique TCRs that were SARS-CoV-2-associated. Depth was defined as the fraction of total T cells that were SARS-CoV-2-associated. Each spike-specific TCR was assigned to its reactive spike region and to a CD4 or CD8 class using the MIRA data. Log10-transformed breadth and depth values were compared by one-way ANOVA with Sidak's multiple comparisons tests. Drawn from immuneACCESS, this table holds only the in-frame rearrangements with V and J called that TCRdb kept. Clones are partly lost; checked studies trace under half to an unresolved V gene and leave the rest unexplained. That table supplies the V and J calls and clone size; D and trimming were determined from the DNA. The sample contains tens of thousands of clones, approximately 82% of them found a single time. Of the sample, about 21% is held by the ten largest clones.

The sequence joins TRBV14 to TRBJ2-7; the D assignment is uncertain and may be TRBD1 or TRBD2, with 5 bases supporting each. This sequence originates from an adult in good health. Here the sequenced sample was peripheral blood, taken on day 0 of AZD1222 vaccination. The DNA sequence is TGTGCCAGCAGCCAAGACCAACGGCAGGGAGAATACGAGCAGTACTTC. It is translated as CASSQDQRQGEYEQYF.